This T cell receptor beta chain stems from a study of T cells in Graves' hyperthyroidism and ophthalmopathy. Authors of the study amplified TCR beta CDR3 regions from RNA transcripts. First-round RT-PCR with HTBI primers amplified the TCR CDR3 region. Using its own MiXCR run on the multiplex PCR reads, TCRdb lists one record per CDR3 protein. The sample contains roughly 510,000 distinct CDR3 sequences, approximately 49% of which appear only once. This clonotype occurred many times. Uncontrolled infections, other autoimmune diseases, pregnancy or lactation led to exclusion of patients. This CDR3 is 13 amino acids long. Trimming removed 4 bases from V and 7 bases from J; junction bases left unmatched: 8. Looked up from germline, CDR1 is DFQATT and CDR2 is SNEGSKA (reference sequence).

The specimen sequenced was peripheral blood or thyroid tissue (not recorded which). The TCR comes from an adult woman with Graves' disease, either hyperthyroidism or ophthalmopathy (not recorded which). This sequence joins TRBV20-1 and TRBJ2-7; 9 positions agree with TRBD2. The CDR3 region is CSATGTSSREQYF. The CDR3 region has the DNA TGCAGTGCTACCGGGACTAGCTCTCGGGAGCAGTACTTC.